A single sample gave rise to the 9 T cell receptor beta chains below, sequenced in a study of memory CD4+ T cells and cytomegalovirus serostatus. Repertoires were generated with immunoSEQ multiplex PCR, while TCRdb's copy carries only in-frame clones and drops some. The table records approximately 47,000 clones, roughly 73% of them present only once. The sort gate was single viable CD3+CD4+CD8-CD45RO+ cells for memory CD4+ T cells. Material: memory CD4+ T cells from blood. All receptors derive from an adult in good health and CMV-seronegative.

This clone was counted only a few times. This sample also contains other DNA sequences that code for the same CDR3. The chain's CDR3 is CSGQIQETQYF. The DNA for the CDR3 is TGCAGTGGACAGATTCAAGAGACCCAGTACTTC. This chain links TRBV20-1 with TRBJ2-5, with D possibly being TRBD1 (5 bases). The germline CDR1 and CDR2 sequences are DFQATT and SNEGSKA (reference sequence). V was clipped by 7 bases and J by 2 bases, with 8 bases between them. The CDR3 sequence is 11 residues long.

The chain carries TRBV29-1 and TRBJ2-7, with 7 positions matching TRBD2. This CDR3 has 13 amino acids. Germline CDR1 reads SQVTM; CDR2 reads ANQGSEA. The V gene end was trimmed by 6 bases and the J gene end by 5 bases; junction bases not matched to a gene: 10. CDR3 region: CSVTGLLSNEQYF. CDR3 nucleotide sequence: TGCAGCGTCACGGGACTACTTTCCAACGAGCAGTACTTC.

This clone was found once. The V call is TRBV29-1, the J call TRBJ2-7; the match to TRBD1 covers 7 bases. Germline trimming cut 6 bases from V and 5 bases from J; bases unmatched to any gene: 7. Germline values: CDR1 SQVTM, CDR2 ANQGSEA. CDR3 size: 12 residues. The CDR3 bases are TGCAGCGTGACAATACAGGGGCACGAGCAGTACTTC. Protein: CSVTIQGHEQYF.

In regard to this clone: In the same sample, other DNA sequences code for this CDR3. The gene calls are TRBV20-1 and TRBJ1-2; D unresolved. Per the germline V gene, CDR1 is DFQATT and CDR2 is SNEGSKA (reference sequence). The CDR3 extends over 11 amino acids. V lost 6 bases, J lost 2 bases, and 7 bases lay in between. This CDR3 is CSATENYGYTF. DNA of the CDR3: TGCAGTGCAACAGAAAACTATGGCTACACCTTC.

The J gene is TRBJ2-7, the V gene TRBV5-6; no definite D call. V lost 1 base and J 4 bases, leaving 12 bases between the germline ends. In germline, CDR1 is SGHDT, CDR2 YYEEEE. CDR3 length: 14 residues. For the CDR3, the DNA is TGTGCCAGCAGCTTGTTTCCTGGGGTATACGAGCAGTACTTC. Protein product: CASSLFPGVYEQYF.

This sequence joins TRBV11-2 and TRBJ1-5; D is possibly TRBD1 (6 bases). CDR1 is SGHAT and CDR2 is FQNNGV in the germline V gene. The CDR3 runs 15 residues. Deletions cut 1 base from V and 6 bases from J, with 13 bases between. The CDR3 DNA reads as TGTGCCAGCAGCTTAGGAGGGCAGGGGAGTCAGCCCCAGCATTTT. As protein: CASSLGGQGSQPQHF.

The chain employs TRBV5-4 and TRBJ2-3; TRBD2 might be the D (7 bases). Germline V lookup: CDR1 SGHNT, CDR2 YYREEE (reference sequence). The CDR3 contains 15 residues. Trimming took 0 bases from V and 4 from J, leaving 12 bases between them. The CDR3 DNA sequence: TGTGCCAGCAGCTTGGGGGGGGGCCGCGCAGATACGCAGTATTTT. Translation gives CASSLGGGRADTQYF.

Turning to this clone: The sample contains more than one DNA sequence encoding this CDR3. The CDR3 DNA follows: TGTGCCATCAGTGAGAGGGCGGATACCTACGAGCAGTACTTC. As protein: CAISERADTYEQYF. The V gene is TRBV10-3, the J gene TRBJ2-7, with D unresolved. V was cut by 2 bases and J by 2 bases, with 10 bases left in between. This CDR3 comprises 14 residues. Per germline, CDR1 ENHRY and CDR2 SYGVKD.

CDR3 amino acids: CASMNGSSGNTIYF. The CDR3 DNA reads as TGTGCCAGCATGAACGGGAGCTCTGGAAACACCATATATTTT. This chain uses TRBV21-1 with TRBJ1-3. TRBV21-1 is an annotated pseudogene. CDR3 length equals 14 residues.